This TCR beta chain was retrieved from a study of cytomegalovirus exposure and HLA in healthy donors. The primer mix had 60 Vbeta and 13 Jbeta primers. Original processing methods: Unique TCR beta chains numbered roughly 84 million in a later analysis, with around 10 million shared. TCRdb's table, derived via immunoSEQ multiplex PCR, lists solely in-frame clones and lacks some. From that table come the V and J calls and clone size; the DNA was used to work out D and trimming. Of 90,000 to 140,000 clones in the sample, almost 70% were seen once. Turning to this clone: What it binds is unknown.

General study results and limits: Further analysis was carried out later, and it showed several of the most significant clusters appearing linked to common viral pathogens. For cytomegalovirus status, the classifier reportedly gave diagnoses with high specificity and sensitivity. An Asian-associated ancestry cluster reportedly showed fewer N-insertions than the approximately 700-donor mean in a later analysis.

Per germline, CDR1 MGHRA and CDR2 YSYEKL. There are 15 residues in the CDR3. Trimming stripped 0 bases from V and 1 base from J, with 8 bases between. This sequence originates from a man aged 25-45 years in good health and CMV-seronegative. The specimen sequenced was PBMCs. The rearrangement links TRBV4-1 to TRBJ2-3; D gene unclear. The CDR3 DNA follows: TGCGCCAGCAGCCAAGATTTCCGGGGCACAGATACGCAGTATTTT. Amino acids: CASSQDFRGTDTQYF.